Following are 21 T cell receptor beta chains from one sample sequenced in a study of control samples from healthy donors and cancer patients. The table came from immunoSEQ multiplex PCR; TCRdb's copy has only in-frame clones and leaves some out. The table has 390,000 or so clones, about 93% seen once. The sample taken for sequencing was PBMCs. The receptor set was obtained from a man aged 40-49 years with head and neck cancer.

CDR3 bases: TGTGCCAGCAGTTCGGACAGGAACTATGGCTACACCTTC. Amino acids: CASSSDRNYGYTF. The V gene is TRBV28, the J gene TRBJ1-2, with 7 nucleotides matching TRBD1. V shed 4 bases and J 2 bases; nucleotides not matched to a gene: 1. Germline V gene data show CDR1 as MDHEN and CDR2 as SYDVKM. CDR3 length equals 13 residues.

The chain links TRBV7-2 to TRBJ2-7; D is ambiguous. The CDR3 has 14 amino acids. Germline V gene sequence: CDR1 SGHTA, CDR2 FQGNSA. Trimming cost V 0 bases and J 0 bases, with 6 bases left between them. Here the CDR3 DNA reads TGTGCCAGCAGCTTAGCGGTCAACTCCTACGAGCAGTACTTC. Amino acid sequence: CASSLAVNSYEQYF. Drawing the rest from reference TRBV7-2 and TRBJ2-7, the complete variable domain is GAGVSQSPSNKVTEKGKDVELRCDPISGHTALYWYRQSLGQGLEFLIYFQGNSAPDKSGLPSDRFSAERTGGSVSTLTIQRTQQEDSAVYLCASSLAVNSYEQYFGPGTRLTVT.

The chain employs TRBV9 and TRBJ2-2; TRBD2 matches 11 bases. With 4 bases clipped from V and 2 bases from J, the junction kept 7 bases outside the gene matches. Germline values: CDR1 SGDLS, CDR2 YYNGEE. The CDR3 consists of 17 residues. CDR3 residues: CASSSRLAGKNTGELFF. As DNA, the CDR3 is TGTGCCAGCAGCTCCCGACTAGCGGGGAAAAACACCGGGGAGCTGTTTTTT. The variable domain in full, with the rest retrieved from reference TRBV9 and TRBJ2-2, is DSGVTQTPKHLITATGQRVTLRCSPRSGDLSVYWYQQSLDQGLQFLIQYYNGEERAKGNILERFSAQQFPDLHSELNLSSLELGDSALYFCASSSRLAGKNTGELFFGEGSRLTVL.

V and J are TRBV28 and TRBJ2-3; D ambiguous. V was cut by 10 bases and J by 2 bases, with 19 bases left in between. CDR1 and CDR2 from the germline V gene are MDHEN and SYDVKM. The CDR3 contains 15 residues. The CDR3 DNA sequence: TGTGCCACGGCGGACCAATCACTTACCACAGATACGCAGTATTTT. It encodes CATADQSLTTDTQYF.

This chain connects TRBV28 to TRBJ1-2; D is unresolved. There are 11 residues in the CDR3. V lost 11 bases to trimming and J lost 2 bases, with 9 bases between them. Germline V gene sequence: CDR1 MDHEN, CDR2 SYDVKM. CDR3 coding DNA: TGTGCCGGCGGAGGCAACTATGGCTACACCTTC. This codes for CAGGGNYGYTF.

This chain's CDR3 is CASSFQPLHGGTEAFF. In DNA form, the CDR3 reads TGTGCCAGCAGCTTCCAACCTCTCCACGGGGGCACTGAAGCTTTCTTT. This chain uses TRBV7-2 with TRBJ1-1; tentatively, D is TRBD1 (5 bases). CDR3 length equals 16 residues. Germline CDR1 reads SGHTA; CDR2 reads FQGNSA. Trimming stripped 3 bases from V and 4 bases from J, with 18 bases between. The full variable domain, in which reference TRBV7-2 and TRBJ1-1 provide the parts outside the CDR3, is GAGVSQSPSNKVTEKGKDVELRCDPISGHTALYWYRQSLGQGLEFLIYFQGNSAPDKSGLPSDRFSAERTGGSVSTLTIQRTQQEDSAVYLCASSFQPLHGGTEAFFGQGTRLTVV.

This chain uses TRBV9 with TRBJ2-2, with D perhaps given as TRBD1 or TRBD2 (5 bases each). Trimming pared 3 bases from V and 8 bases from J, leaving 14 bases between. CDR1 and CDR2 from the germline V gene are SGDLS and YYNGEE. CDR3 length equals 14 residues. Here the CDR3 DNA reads TGTGCCAGCAGCGCAATGGGACGGCGAGGGGAGCTGTTTTTT. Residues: CASSAMGRRGELFF.

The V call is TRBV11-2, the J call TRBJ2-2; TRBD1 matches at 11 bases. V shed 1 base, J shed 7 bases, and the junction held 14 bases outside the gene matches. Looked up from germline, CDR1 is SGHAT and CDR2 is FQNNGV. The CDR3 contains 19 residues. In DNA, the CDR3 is TGTGCCAGCAGCTTAGCCCTGACCGGGACAGGGGGTCCCCACGGGGAGCTGTTTTTT. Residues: CASSLALTGTGGPHGELFF. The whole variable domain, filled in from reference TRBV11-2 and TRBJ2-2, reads EAGVAQSPRYKIIEKRQSVAFWCNPISGHATLYWYQQILGQGPKLLIQFQNNGVVDDSQLPKDRFSAERLKGVDSTLKIQPAKLEDSAVYLCASSLALTGTGGPHGELFFGEGSRLTVL.

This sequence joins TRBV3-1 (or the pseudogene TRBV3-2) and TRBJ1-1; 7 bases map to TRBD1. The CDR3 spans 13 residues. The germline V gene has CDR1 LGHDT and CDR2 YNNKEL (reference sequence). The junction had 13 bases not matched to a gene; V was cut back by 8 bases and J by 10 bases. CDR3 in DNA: TGTGCCAGCTCCCAAAACAAGGGGGCAGGAGCTTTCTTT. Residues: CASSQNKGAGAFF.

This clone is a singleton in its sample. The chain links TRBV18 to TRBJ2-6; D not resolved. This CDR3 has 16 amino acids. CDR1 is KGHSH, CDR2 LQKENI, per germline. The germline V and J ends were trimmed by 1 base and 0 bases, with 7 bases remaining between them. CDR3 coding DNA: TGTGCCAGCTCACCACTTAGGGACTCTGGGGCCAACGTCCTGACTTTC. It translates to CASSPLRDSGANVLTF.

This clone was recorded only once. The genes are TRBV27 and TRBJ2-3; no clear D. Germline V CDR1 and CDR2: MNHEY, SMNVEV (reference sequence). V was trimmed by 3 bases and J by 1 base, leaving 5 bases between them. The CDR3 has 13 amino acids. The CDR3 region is CASSFRGTDTQYF. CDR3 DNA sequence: TGTGCCAGCAGTTTTCGGGGCACAGATACGCAGTATTTT.

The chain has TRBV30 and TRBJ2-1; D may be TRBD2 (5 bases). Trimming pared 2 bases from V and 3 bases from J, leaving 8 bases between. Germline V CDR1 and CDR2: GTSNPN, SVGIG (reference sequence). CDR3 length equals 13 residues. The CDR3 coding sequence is TGTGCCTGGAGTAACGGGAACTACAATGAGCAGTTCTTC. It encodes CAWSNGNYNEQFF.

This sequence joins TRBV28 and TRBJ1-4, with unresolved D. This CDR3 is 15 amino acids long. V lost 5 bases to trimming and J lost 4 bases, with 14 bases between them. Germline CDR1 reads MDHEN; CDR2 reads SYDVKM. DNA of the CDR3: TGTGCCAGCAGTCCATCGTGGAGAATTAATGAAAAACTGTTTTTT. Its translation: CASSPSWRINEKLFF.

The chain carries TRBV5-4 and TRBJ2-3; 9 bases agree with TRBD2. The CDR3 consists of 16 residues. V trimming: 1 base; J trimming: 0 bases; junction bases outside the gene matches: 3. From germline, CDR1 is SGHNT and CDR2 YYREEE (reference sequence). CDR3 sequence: CASSLKLAGSTDTQYF. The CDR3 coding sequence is TGTGCCAGCAGCTTGAAGCTAGCGGGGAGCACAGATACGCAGTATTTT.

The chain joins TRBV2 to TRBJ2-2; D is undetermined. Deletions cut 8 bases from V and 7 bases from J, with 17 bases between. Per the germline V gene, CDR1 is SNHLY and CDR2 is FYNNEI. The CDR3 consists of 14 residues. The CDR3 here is CASVKGSANGELFF. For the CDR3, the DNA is TGTGCCAGCGTCAAGGGTTCAGCCAACGGGGAGCTGTTTTTT. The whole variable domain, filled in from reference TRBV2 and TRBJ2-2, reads EPEVTQTPSHQVTQMGQEVILRCVPISNHLYFYWYRQILGQKVEFLVSFYNNEISEKSEIFDDQFSVERPDGSNFTLKIRSTKLEDSAMYFCASVKGSANGELFFGEGSRLTVL.

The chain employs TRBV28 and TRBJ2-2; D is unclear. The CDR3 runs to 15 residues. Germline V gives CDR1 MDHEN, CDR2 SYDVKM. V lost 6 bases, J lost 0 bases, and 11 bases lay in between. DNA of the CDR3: TGTGCCAGCAGCCCGGCAGGTACGAACACCGGGGAGCTGTTTTTT. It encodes CASSPAGTNTGELFF. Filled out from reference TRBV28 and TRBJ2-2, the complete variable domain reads DVKVTQSSRYLVKRTGEKVFLECVQDMDHENMFWYRQDPGLGLRLIYFSYDVKMKEKGDIPEGYSVSREKKERFSLILESASTNQTSMYLCASSPAGTNTGELFFGEGSRLTVL.

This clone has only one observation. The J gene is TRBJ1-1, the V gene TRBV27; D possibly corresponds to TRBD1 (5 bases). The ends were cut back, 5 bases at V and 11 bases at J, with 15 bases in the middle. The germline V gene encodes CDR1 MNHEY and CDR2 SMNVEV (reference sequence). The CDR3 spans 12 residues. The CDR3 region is CASSTGLTRAFF. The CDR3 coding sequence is TGTGCCAGCAGTACAGGTTTAACACGGGCTTTCTTT.

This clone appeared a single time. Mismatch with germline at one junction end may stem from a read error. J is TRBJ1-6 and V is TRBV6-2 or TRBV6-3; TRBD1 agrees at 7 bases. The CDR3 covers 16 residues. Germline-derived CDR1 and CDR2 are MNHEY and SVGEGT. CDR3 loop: CASRYSTGNSYSPLHF. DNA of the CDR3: TGTGCCAGCAGATACTCGACAGGGAACTCTTACTCACCCCTCCACTTT.

The CDR3 here is CASRATGGANEKLFF. The CDR3 bases are TGTGCCAGCAGGGCCACAGGGGGCGCAAATGAAAAACTGTTTTTT. The gene calls are TRBV2 and TRBJ1-4; 9 bases fit TRBD1. Germline V gives CDR1 SNHLY, CDR2 FYNNEI. This CDR3 spans 15 amino acids. Trimming at V came to 6 bases and at J to 5 bases, leaving 7 bases not matched to a gene. Combining the CDR3 with reference TRBV2 and TRBJ1-4 gives the whole variable domain EPEVTQTPSHQVTQMGQEVILRCVPISNHLYFYWYRQILGQKVEFLVSFYNNEISEKSEIFDDQFSVERPDGSNFTLKIRSTKLEDSAMYFCASRATGGANEKLFFGSGTQLSVL.

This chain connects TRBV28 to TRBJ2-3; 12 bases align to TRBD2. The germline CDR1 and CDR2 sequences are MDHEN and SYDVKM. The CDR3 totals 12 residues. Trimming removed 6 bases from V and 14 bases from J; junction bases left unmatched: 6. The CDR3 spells CASSLRTSGVYF. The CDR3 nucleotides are TGTGCCAGCAGCCTCCGGACTAGCGGGGTGTATTTT.

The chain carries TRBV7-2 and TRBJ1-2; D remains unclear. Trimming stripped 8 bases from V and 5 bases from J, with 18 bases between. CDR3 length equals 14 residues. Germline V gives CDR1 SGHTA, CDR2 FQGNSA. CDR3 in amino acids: CASSLGGYGYGYTF. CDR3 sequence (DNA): TGTGCCAGCTCCCTGGGCGGGTACGGTTATGGCTACACCTTC.